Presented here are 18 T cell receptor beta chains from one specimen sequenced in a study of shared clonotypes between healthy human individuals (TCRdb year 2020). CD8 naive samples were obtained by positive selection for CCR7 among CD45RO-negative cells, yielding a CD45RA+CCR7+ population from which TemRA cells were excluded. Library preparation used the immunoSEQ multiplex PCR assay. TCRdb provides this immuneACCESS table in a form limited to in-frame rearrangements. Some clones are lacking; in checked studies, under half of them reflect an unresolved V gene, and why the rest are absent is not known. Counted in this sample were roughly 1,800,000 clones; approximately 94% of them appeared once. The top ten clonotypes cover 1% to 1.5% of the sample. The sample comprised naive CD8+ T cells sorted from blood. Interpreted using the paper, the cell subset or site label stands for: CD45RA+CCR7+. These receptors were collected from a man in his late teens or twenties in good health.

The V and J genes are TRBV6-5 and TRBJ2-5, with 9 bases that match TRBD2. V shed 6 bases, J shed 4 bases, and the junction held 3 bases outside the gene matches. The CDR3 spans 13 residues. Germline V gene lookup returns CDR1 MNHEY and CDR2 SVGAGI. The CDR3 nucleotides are TGTGCCAGCAGCGGACTAGCGCCAGAGACCCAGTACTTC. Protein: CASSGLAPETQYF.

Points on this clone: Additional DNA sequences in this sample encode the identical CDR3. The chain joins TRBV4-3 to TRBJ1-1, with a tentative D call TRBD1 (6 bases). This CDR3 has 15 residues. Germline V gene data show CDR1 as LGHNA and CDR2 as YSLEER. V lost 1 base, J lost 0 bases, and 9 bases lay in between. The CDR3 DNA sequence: TGCGCCAGCAGCCAAGTGGGACAAATGAACACTGAAGCTTTCTTT. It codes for CASSQVGQMNTEAFF.

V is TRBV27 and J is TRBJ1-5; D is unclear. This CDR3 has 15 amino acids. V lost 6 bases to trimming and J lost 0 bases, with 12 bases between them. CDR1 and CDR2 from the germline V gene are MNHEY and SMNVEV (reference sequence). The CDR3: CASRISVVSNQPQHF. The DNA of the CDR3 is TGTGCCAGCAGAATATCTGTTGTTAGCAATCAGCCCCAGCATTTT.

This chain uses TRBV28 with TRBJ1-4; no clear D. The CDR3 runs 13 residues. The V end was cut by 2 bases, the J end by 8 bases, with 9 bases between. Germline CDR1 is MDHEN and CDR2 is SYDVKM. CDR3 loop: CASSLHPGEKLFF. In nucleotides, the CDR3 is TGTGCCAGCAGTTTACACCCTGGGGAAAAACTGTTTTTT.

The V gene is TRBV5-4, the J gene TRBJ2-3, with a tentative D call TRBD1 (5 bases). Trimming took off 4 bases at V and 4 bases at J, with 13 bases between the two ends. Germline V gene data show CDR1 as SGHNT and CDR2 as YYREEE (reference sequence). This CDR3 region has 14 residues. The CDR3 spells CASSTDKVSDTQYF. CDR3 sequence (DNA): TGTGCCAGCAGCACGGACAAGGTGTCAGATACGCAGTATTTT.

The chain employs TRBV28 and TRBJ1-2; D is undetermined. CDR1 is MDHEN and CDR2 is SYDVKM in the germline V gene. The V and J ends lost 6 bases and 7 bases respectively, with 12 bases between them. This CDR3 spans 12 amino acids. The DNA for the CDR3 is TGTGCCAGCAGCCCCGGAAGCCGTGGCTACACCTTC. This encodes CASSPGSRGYTF.

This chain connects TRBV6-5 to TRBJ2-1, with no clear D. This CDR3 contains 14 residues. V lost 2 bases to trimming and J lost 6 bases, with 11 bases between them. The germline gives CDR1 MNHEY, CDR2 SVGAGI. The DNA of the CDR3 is TGTGCCAGCAGTTACACAGCGAGCCTCAATGAGCAGTTCTTC. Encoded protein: CASSYTASLNEQFF.

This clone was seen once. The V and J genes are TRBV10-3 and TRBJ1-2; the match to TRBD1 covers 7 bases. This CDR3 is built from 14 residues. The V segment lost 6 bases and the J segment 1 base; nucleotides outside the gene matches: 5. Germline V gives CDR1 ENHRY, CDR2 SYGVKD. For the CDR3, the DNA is TGTGCCATCAGCGGGACAGCAAATAACTATGGCTACACCTTC. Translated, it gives CAISGTANNYGYTF.

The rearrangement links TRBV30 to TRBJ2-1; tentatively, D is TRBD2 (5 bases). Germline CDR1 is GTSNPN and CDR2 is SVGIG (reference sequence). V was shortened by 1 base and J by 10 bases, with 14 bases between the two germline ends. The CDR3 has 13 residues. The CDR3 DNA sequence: TGTGCCTGGAGTGCCGTAAGCGGAAGAGAGCAGTTCTTC. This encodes CAWSAVSGREQFF.

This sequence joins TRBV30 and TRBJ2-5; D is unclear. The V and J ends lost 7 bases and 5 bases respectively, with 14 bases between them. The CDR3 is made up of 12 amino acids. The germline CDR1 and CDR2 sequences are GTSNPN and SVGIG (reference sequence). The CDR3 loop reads CAFMMLGETQYF. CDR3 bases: TGTGCCTTCATGATGTTAGGGGAGACCCAGTACTTC.

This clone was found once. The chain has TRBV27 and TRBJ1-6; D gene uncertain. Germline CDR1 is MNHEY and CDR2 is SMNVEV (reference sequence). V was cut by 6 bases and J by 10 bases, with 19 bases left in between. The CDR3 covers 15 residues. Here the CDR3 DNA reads TGTGCCAGCAGGGAGGACGGAGTCTCCGGGTCACCCCTCCACTTT. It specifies CASREDGVSGSPLHF.

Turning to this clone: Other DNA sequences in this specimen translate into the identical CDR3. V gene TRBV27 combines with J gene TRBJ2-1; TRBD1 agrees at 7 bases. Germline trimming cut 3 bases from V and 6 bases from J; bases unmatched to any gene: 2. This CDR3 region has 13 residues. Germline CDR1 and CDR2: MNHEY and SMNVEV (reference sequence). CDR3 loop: CASSFRDSNEQFF. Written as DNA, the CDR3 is TGTGCCAGCAGTTTCCGGGACAGCAATGAGCAGTTCTTC.

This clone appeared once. CDR3 DNA sequence: TGTGCTAGTGGTTGGGACAGGTGGGAGACCCAGTACTTC. As protein: CASGWDRWETQYF. The chain combines TRBV12-5 with TRBJ2-5; TRBD1 agrees at 8 bases. The ends lost 4 bases at V and 5 bases at J; junction bases unmatched: 3. Germline V gene sequence: CDR1 LGHNT, CDR2 FRNRAP. The CDR3 consists of 13 residues.

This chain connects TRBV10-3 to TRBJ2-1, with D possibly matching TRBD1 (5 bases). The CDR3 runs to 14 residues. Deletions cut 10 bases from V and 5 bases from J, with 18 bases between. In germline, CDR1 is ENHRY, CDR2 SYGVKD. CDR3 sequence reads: CATQDTMGDNEQFF. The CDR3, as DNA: TGTGCCACTCAGGACACGATGGGTGACAATGAGCAGTTCTTC.

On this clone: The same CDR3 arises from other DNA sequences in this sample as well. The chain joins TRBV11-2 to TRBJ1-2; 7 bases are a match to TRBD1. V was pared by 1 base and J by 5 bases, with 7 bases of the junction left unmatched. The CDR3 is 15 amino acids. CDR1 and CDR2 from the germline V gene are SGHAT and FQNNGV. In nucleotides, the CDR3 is TGTGCCAGCAGCTTAGTTCCAGGGGGTCCTTATGGCTACACCTTC. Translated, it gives CASSLVPGGPYGYTF.

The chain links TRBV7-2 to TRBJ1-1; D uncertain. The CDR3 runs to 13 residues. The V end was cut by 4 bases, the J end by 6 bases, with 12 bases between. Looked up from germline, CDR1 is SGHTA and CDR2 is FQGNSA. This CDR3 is CASSSHGRAEAFF. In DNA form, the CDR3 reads TGTGCCAGCAGCTCCCACGGGAGGGCTGAAGCTTTCTTT.

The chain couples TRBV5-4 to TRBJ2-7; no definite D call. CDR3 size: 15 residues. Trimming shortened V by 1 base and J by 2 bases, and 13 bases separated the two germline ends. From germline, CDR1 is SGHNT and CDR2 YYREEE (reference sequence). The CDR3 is CASSLLDPGPYEQYF. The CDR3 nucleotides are TGTGCCAGCAGCTTGCTTGATCCAGGACCCTACGAGCAGTACTTC.

CDR3 region: CASSQDLPVETQYF. CDR3 sequence (DNA): TGCGCCAGCAGCCAAGATCTGCCCGTCGAGACCCAGTACTTC. The rearrangement uses TRBV4-1 and TRBJ2-5; D call uncertain. V lost 0 bases to trimming and J lost 5 bases, with 10 bases between them. Looked up from germline, CDR1 is MGHRA and CDR2 is YSYEKL. The CDR3 extends over 14 amino acids.